The sequence of this T cell receptor beta chain was determined in a study of PD-1 blockade in mismatch repair-deficient tumors. TCRdb's table, derived via immunoSEQ multiplex PCR, lists solely in-frame clones and lacks some. Of some 19,000 clones in the sample, over 75% were seen once. The sequenced sample was PBMCs, obtained 52 weeks after starting pembrolizumab. The TCR comes from an adult with mismatch repair-deficient cancer.

CDR3 nucleotide sequence: TGCGCCAGCAGCCCCTCCGCAACTAATGAAAAACTGTTTTTT. Amino acid sequence: CASSPSATNEKLFF. This rearrangement joins TRBV5-1 to TRBJ1-4; no clear D gene. Trimming pared 4 bases from V and 0 bases from J, leaving 7 bases between. CDR3 length equals 14 residues. Per the germline V gene, CDR1 is SGHRS and CDR2 is YFSETQ.